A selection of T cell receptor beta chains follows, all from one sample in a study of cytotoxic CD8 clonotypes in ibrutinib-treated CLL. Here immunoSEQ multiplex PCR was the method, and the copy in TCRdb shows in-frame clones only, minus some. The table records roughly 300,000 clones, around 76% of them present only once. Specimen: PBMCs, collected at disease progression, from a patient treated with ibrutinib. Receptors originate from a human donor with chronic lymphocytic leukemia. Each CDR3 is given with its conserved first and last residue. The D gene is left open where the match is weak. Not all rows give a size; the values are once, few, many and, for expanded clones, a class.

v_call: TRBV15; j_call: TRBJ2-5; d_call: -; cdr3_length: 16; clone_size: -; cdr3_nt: TGTGCCACCAGCAGAGAATCCTGGGAGAGGCGGGAGACCCAGTACTTC; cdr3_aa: CATSRESWERRETQYF
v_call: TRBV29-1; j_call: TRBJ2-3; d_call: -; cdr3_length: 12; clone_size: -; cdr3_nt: TGCAGCGTTGGTCCAGGGTCAGATACGCAGTATTTT; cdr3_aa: CSVGPGSDTQYF
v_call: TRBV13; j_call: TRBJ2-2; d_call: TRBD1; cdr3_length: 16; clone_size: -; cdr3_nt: TGTGCCAGCAGCCCTGGGGGGAGGGACAGGGCCCGGGAGCTGTTTTTT; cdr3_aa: CASSPGGRDRARELFF
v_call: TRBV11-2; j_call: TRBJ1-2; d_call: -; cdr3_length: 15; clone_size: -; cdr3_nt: TGTGCCAGCAGCTTCCGGGACATTCCCTCGGGGGGCTACACCTTC; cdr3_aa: CASSFRDIPSGGYTF
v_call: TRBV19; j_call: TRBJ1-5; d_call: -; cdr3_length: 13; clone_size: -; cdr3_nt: TGTGCCAGTAGTATGCGGCGCGACGAAGCCCAGCATTTT; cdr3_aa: CASSMRRDEAQHF
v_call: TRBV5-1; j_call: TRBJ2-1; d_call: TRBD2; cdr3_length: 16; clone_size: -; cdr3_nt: TGCGCCAGCAGCTTACGGACTAGCGGGATCAACAATGAGCAGTTCTTC; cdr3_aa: CASSLRTSGINNEQFF
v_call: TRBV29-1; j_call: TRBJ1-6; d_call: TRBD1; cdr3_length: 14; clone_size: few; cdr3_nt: TGCAGCGTTGGATCGGGACAGAATAATTCACCCCTCCACTTT; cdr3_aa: CSVGSGQNNSPLHF
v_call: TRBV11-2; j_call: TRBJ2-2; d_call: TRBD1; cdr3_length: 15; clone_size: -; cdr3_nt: TGTGCCAGCAGCCCGGGACAGCTACGGGCCGGGGAGCTGTTTTTT; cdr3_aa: CASSPGQLRAGELFF
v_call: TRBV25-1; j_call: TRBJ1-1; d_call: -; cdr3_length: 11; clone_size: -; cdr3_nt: TGTGCCAGCAGTGGAGGGGCTGAAGCTTTCTTT; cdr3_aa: CASSGGAEAFF
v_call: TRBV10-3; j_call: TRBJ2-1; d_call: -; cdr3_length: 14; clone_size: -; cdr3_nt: TGTGCCATCAGTGAGTCGACGGCGAGCTATGAGCAGTTCTTC; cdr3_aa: CAISESTASYEQFF
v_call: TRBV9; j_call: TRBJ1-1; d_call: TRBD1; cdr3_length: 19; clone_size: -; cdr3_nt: TGTGCCAGCAGCGTAGCTAGATTAGGGACAGGGCCTTTGAACACTGAAGCTTTCTTT; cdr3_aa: CASSVARLGTGPLNTEAFF
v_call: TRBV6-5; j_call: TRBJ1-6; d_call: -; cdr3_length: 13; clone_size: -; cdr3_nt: TGTGCCAGCAGGGCCAGTCAAGGGACACCCCTCCACTTT; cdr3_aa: CASRASQGTPLHF
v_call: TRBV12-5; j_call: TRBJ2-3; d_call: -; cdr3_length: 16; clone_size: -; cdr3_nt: TGTGCTAGTGGTTTGTACCCGGGACCGTACACAGATACGCAGTATTTT; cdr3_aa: CASGLYPGPYTDTQYF
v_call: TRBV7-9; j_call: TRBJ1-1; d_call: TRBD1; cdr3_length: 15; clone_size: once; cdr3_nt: TGTGCCAGCAGCCCGACCTGGGACAGGAACACTGAAGCTTTCTTT; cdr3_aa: CASSPTWDRNTEAFF
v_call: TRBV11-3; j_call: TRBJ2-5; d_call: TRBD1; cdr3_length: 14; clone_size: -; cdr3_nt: TGTGCCAGCAGCCGGTCCGGACAGGGTGAGACCCAGTACTTC; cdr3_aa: CASSRSGQGETQYF
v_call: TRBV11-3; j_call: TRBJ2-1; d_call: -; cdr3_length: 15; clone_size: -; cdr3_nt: TGTGCCAGCAGCTTAGGTTGGTCCCCATACAATGAGCAGTTCTTC; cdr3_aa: CASSLGWSPYNEQFF
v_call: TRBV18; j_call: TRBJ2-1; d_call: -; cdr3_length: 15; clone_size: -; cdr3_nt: TGTGCCAGCTCACCTCTCGTTCGGGGCGACAATGAGCAGTTCTTC; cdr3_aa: CASSPLVRGDNEQFF